This T cell receptor (beta chain) was captured in a study of blood T cell repertoires in COVID-19. Study as a whole: There were acute and convalescent COVID-19 samples, and they came from the United States, Italy and Spain.

Under the authors' procedure: Using reference gene primer amplification, nucleated cell counts were estimated. The assay was immunoSEQ multiplex PCR, and TCRdb's table has in-frame clones only and misses some. That table supplies the V and J calls and clone size; D and trimming were determined from the DNA. The profile shows 85,000 to 100,000 clones, around 85% of them singletons. The V end lost 4 bases, the J end lost 1 base, and 9 bases lay between the germline ends. Germline V CDR1 and CDR2: SGHRS, YFSETQ. This CDR3 is 15 amino acids long. This clone was found once. Sequencing was carried out using peripheral blood. The TCR comes from a woman aged 55-70 years with COVID-19, enrolled during active disease. The rearrangement joins TRBV5-1 to TRBJ2-6, with TRBD2 as a possible D gene (6 bases). Here the CDR3 DNA reads TGCGCCAGCAGCACGGAGGGTTCTGGGGCCAACGTCCTGACTTTC. Translation gives CASSTEGSGANVLTF.